Shown below are 12 T cell receptor beta chains from a single sample sequenced in a study of control samples from healthy donors and cancer patients. Some clones are missing from TCRdb's copy, which holds only in-frame ones; the method was immunoSEQ multiplex PCR. The sample contains tens of thousands of clones, about 88% of which appear only once. Sequencing used blood. These receptor sequences come from a man in his forties or fifties in good health.

In this sample, this clone turned up a few times. The chain is built from TRBV12-3 or TRBV12-4 and TRBJ2-7; maybe TRBD2 (5 bases). Trimming shortened V by 2 bases and J by 6 bases, and 11 bases separated the two germline ends. The CDR3 has 13 residues. CDR3 sequence: CASSLLGVGEQYF. Here the CDR3 DNA reads TGTGCCAGCAGTTTACTCGGGGTGGGCGAGCAGTACTTC.

V is TRBV6-5 and J is TRBJ2-7; no reliable D call. Germline V gene sequence: CDR1 MNHEY, CDR2 SVGAGI. V gave up 6 bases and J gave up 4 bases, with 7 bases separating them. This CDR3 contains 11 residues. As DNA, the CDR3 is TGTGCCAGCAGAAGTAGGTACGAGCAGTACTTC. It translates to CASRSRYEQYF.

V is TRBV2 and J is TRBJ1-1; D is perhaps TRBD1 (5 bases). CDR1 SNHLY and CDR2 FYNNEI come from the germline V gene. The CDR3 is 14 residues long. Trimming cost V 5 bases and J 0 bases, with 10 bases left between them. Here the CDR3 reads CASSSGTLNTEAFF. The CDR3 nucleotides read TGTGCCAGCAGTAGTGGGACCTTGAACACTGAAGCTTTCTTT.

This chain links TRBV5-1 with TRBJ2-1; 10 bases line up with TRBD2. The length of the CDR3 is 21 residues. V trimming: 3 bases; J trimming: 6 bases; junction bases outside the gene matches: 24. Germline V gives CDR1 SGHRS, CDR2 YFSETQ. The CDR3 loop reads CASSSLTGELAGFPSTNEQFF. The CDR3 DNA reads as TGCGCCAGCAGCTCCCTGACCGGAGAACTAGCGGGGTTTCCCTCTACCAATGAGCAGTTCTTC.

V usage is TRBV6-5 and J usage is TRBJ2-5, with D maybe TRBD1 (5 bases). Germline-derived CDR1 and CDR2 are MNHEY and SVGAGI. V shed 6 bases and J shed 4 bases, with 18 bases lying between them. The CDR3 spans 15 residues. The CDR3 coding sequence is TGTGCCAGCAGCCTCTGGGGCGCAGGTGTAGAGACCCAGTACTTC. This translates into CASSLWGAGVETQYF.

This clone was found once. In DNA, the CDR3 is TGCGCCAGCAGCTCTCCGACAGGGGGCTTAGGAGGCTACACCTTC. Encoded protein: CASSSPTGGLGGYTF. The rearrangement links TRBV4-1 to TRBJ1-2; 10 bases align to TRBD1. Germline V lookup: CDR1 MGHRA, CDR2 YSYEKL. The CDR3 totals 15 residues. V shed 5 bases, J shed 8 bases, and the junction held 11 bases outside the gene matches.

The rearrangement joins TRBV9 to TRBJ1-2; tentative D call: TRBD1 (6 bases). Looked up from germline, CDR1 is SGDLS and CDR2 is YYNGEE. V was clipped by 0 bases and J by 3 bases, with 12 bases between them. This CDR3 spans 15 amino acids. CDR3 region: CASSVAGDIYYGYTF. DNA of the CDR3: TGTGCCAGCAGCGTAGCGGGGGACATCTACTATGGCTACACCTTC.

V and J are TRBV30 and TRBJ2-5; the match to TRBD2 covers 13 bases. Germline trimming cut 4 bases from V and 1 base from J; bases unmatched to any gene: 6. Germline assignment: CDR1 GTSNPN and CDR2 SVGIG (reference sequence). This CDR3 is 16 amino acids long. The CDR3 DNA follows: TGTGCCTGGACCAAGGGACTAGCGGGGTCCCAAGAGACCCAGTACTTC. Translation: CAWTKGLAGSQETQYF.

As concerns this clone: A junction end diverges from the germline sequence, so it may reflect a read error. The rearrangement joins TRBV7-7 to TRBJ2-3, with D possibly being TRBD1 (5 bases). This CDR3 is built from 17 residues. Per the germline V gene, CDR1 is SSHAT and CDR2 is FNYEAQ (reference sequence). The CDR3 sequence: CASSQPGLASSTDTQYF. The CDR3 DNA reads TGTGCTAGCAGCCAGCCAGGGTTAGCTTCTAGCACAGATACGCAGTATTTT.

V is TRBV9 and J is TRBJ1-2, with TRBD1 as a possible D gene (6 bases). This CDR3 region has 14 residues. Trimming pared 2 bases from V and 6 bases from J, leaving 14 bases between. Germline V gene data show CDR1 as SGDLS and CDR2 as YYNGEE. The CDR3, as DNA: TGTGCCAGCAGCGTGGACAGTCTGAAGGATGGCTACACCTTC. Its protein is CASSVDSLKDGYTF.

This clone is medium-sized within its sample. The chain links TRBV19 to TRBJ2-3, with 11 bases lining up with TRBD2. V lost 4 bases to trimming and J lost 0 bases; unmatched junction nucleotides: 15. This CDR3 spans 20 amino acids. Germline V lookup: CDR1 LNHDA, CDR2 SQIVND (reference sequence). The DNA of the CDR3 is TGTGCCAGTAGTAAGCGTGTAGCGGGGGGGCAAGTTATCAGCACAGATACGCAGTATTTT. Translating gives CASSKRVAGGQVISTDTQYF.

This CDR3 is CASSYSDANSPLHF. In DNA form, the CDR3 reads TGTGCCAGCAGTTACTCAGATGCTAATTCACCCCTCCACTTT. The chain uses TRBV6-6 and TRBJ1-6; D call uncertain. The V gene's germline CDR1 is MNHNY and CDR2 SVGAGI (reference sequence). This CDR3 comprises 14 residues. V was cut by 0 bases and J by 6 bases, with 6 bases left in between.